The rows below give T cell receptor beta chains drawn from one sample of a study of regulatory T cells in long-lasting Graves disease. TCRdb analysed the multiplex PCR reads with MiXCR anew, one entry per CDR3 protein. The sample lists 300,000 to 450,000 distinct CDR3 sequences; around 15% were seen once. The sequenced sample was peripheral blood mononuclear cells (PBMCs), obtained at new diagnosis, from a patient treated with antithyroid drugs. All receptors come from a female donor with Graves disease. The CDR3 runs from the conserved cysteine through the conserved F or W. Fields, in order: D gene, J gene, clone size, V gene, CDR3 protein, CDR3 DNA. A D gene is named only where the DNA matches it firmly. Clone size is not always given. Where it is, it says once, few, many or a class for expanded clones.

D gene: .; J gene: TRBJ2-5; clone size: many; V gene: TRBV9; CDR3 protein: CASSVATGGETQYF; CDR3 DNA: TGTGCCAGCAGCGTAGCGACAGGAGGAGAGACCCAGTACTTC
D gene: TRBD1; J gene: TRBJ1-5; clone size: .; V gene: TRBV28; CDR3 protein: CASGRGTGNSNQPQHF; CDR3 DNA: TGTGCCAGCGGGAGGGGGACAGGCAATAGCAATCAGCCCCAGCATTTT
D gene: .; J gene: TRBJ1-1; clone size: many; V gene: TRBV6-2/TRBV6-3; CDR3 protein: CASSSQEGTEAFF; CDR3 DNA: TGTGCCAGCAGTTCCCAAGAAGGCACTGAAGCTTTCTTT
D gene: .; J gene: TRBJ1-6; clone size: .; V gene: TRBV6-9; CDR3 protein: CASSEWIKDSPLHF; CDR3 DNA: TGCGCCAGCAGTGAGTGGATCAAGGATTCACCCCTCCACTTT
D gene: TRBD1; J gene: TRBJ1-2; clone size: many; V gene: TRBV27; CDR3 protein: CASSTGAGNYGYTF; CDR3 DNA: TGTGCCAGCAGCACAGGGGCAGGGAACTATGGCTACACCTTC
D gene: .; J gene: TRBJ2-7; clone size: many; V gene: TRBV11-2; CDR3 protein: CASSFSAGIPLYEQYF; CDR3 DNA: TGTGCCAGCAGCTTTTCTGCCGGGATCCCCCTCTACGAGCAGTACTTC
D gene: .; J gene: TRBJ1-6; clone size: many; V gene: TRBV20-1; CDR3 protein: CSARLRNNSLLHF; CDR3 DNA: TGCAGTGCTAGGCTCAGAAATAATTCACTCCTCCACTTT
D gene: .; J gene: TRBJ2-1; clone size: many; V gene: TRBV12-3/TRBV12-4; CDR3 protein: CASSPRYSRSFNEQFF; CDR3 DNA: TGTGCCAGCAGTCCCCGCTACAGTCGCAGTTTCAATGAGCAGTTCTTC
D gene: TRBD2; J gene: TRBJ2-1; clone size: many; V gene: TRBV24-1; CDR3 protein: CATSGSPGLARDVLYNEQFF; CDR3 DNA: TGTGCCACCAGTGGCTCTCCGGGACTAGCGAGAGACGTTCTCTACAATGAGCAGTTCTTC
D gene: .; J gene: TRBJ2-3; clone size: few; V gene: TRBV6-4; CDR3 protein: CASSDHGQNTDTQYF; CDR3 DNA: TGTGCCAGCAGTGACCACGGACAGAACACAGATACGCAGTATTTT
D gene: .; J gene: TRBJ2-3; clone size: many; V gene: TRBV24-1; CDR3 protein: CATSGGGSTDTQYF; CDR3 DNA: TGTGCCACCAGTGGAGGGGGTAGCACAGATACGCAGTATTTT
D gene: .; J gene: TRBJ2-1; clone size: few; V gene: TRBV29-1; CDR3 protein: CSVAGAYNEQFF; CDR3 DNA: TGCAGCGTCGCCGGGGCGTACAATGAGCAGTTCTTC
D gene: TRBD2; J gene: TRBJ2-3; clone size: .; V gene: TRBV15; CDR3 protein: CATSRTSSPDTQYF; CDR3 DNA: TGTGCCACCAGCAGGACTAGCTCTCCAGATACGCAGTATTTT
D gene: .; J gene: TRBJ1-1; clone size: many; V gene: TRBV10-1; CDR3 protein: CASSESGLEAFF; CDR3 DNA: TGCGCCAGCAGTGAGTCGGGTCTAGAAGCTTTCTTT
D gene: .; J gene: TRBJ2-1; clone size: many; V gene: TRBV7-9; CDR3 protein: CASILPRFAGSLGGSSYNEQFF; CDR3 DNA: TGTGCCAGCATTCTGCCCCGCTTTGCAGGGTCGCTTGGCGGGTCCTCCTACAATGAGCAGTTCTTC
D gene: .; J gene: TRBJ2-5; clone size: many; V gene: TRBV7-9; CDR3 protein: CASSLGRGRAETQYF; CDR3 DNA: TGTGCCAGCAGCTTAGGCCGGGGCAGGGCAGAGACCCAGTACTTC